This is a list of T cell receptor beta chains from one sample in a study of CD8+CD57+ T cells in acquired aplastic anemia. TCRdb passed the reads through MiXCR, listing each CDR3 protein once. The sample lists over 100,000 distinct CDR3 sequences, about 40% occurring once. Sequencing input: sorted CD4+, CD8+, or CD8+CD57+ T cells (not recorded which) from PBMCs. All receptors come from a human donor in good health, serving as a control. Each CDR3 is given with its conserved first and last residue. A D gene is named only where the DNA matches it firmly. Some rows mark clone size as missing; the rest say once, few, many or name a class of expanded clone.

clone_size	d_call	v_call	j_call	cdr3_aa	cdr3_nt
.	.	TRBV7-3	TRBJ2-2	CASSLRTAYTGELFF	TGTGCCAGCAGCTTACGGACAGCTTACACCGGGGAGCTGTTTTTT
many	.	TRBV7-9	TRBJ2-1	CASSLSGGQSYNEQFF	TGTGCCAGCAGCTTATCCGGGGGGCAAAGCTACAATGAGCAGTTCTTC
once	.	TRBV10-3	TRBJ2-7	CAISEPGGLVGYEQYF	TGTGCCATCAGTGAGCCCGGCGGGTTGGTAGGCTACGAGCAGTACTTC
once	TRBD2	TRBV5-6	TRBJ2-3	CASSSPRNAGGTDTQYF	TGTGCCAGCAGCTCTCCCCGGAACGCGGGAGGGACAGATACGCAGTATTTT
many	.	TRBV29-1	TRBJ2-3	CSVAGGAGTDTQYF	TGCAGCGTTGCTGGGGGGGCGGGCACAGATACGCAGTATTTT
many	.	TRBV28	TRBJ1-2	CASSLVTSYGYTF	TGTGCCAGCAGTTTAGTCACGTCCTATGGCTACACCTTC
few	.	TRBV6-4	TRBJ2-2	CASSDGGGFGELFF	TGTGCCAGCAGTGACGGGGGTGGCTTCGGGGAGCTGTTTTTT
many	.	TRBV4-1	TRBJ1-2	CASSQDWSNLYGYTF	TGCGCCAGCAGCCAAGACTGGTCGAACCTCTATGGCTACACCTTC
.	.	TRBV19	TRBJ1-1	CASSMTDNTEAFF	TGTGCCAGTAGTATGACCGACAACACTGAAGCTTTCTTT
.	.	TRBV18	TRBJ1-3	CASSPIPGNSGNTIYF	TGTGCCAGCTCACCAATACCAGGGAACTCTGGAAACACCATATATTTT
.	.	TRBV15	TRBJ2-7	CATSRDSYEQYF	TGTGCCACCAGCAGAGATTCCTACGAGCAGTACTTC
many	TRBD1	TRBV7-8	TRBJ1-2	CASRGGAGYGYTF	TGTGCCAGCCGAGGGGGCGCAGGGTATGGCTACACCTTC
many	.	TRBV6-1	TRBJ1-1	CASRQAQQGTEAFF	TGTGCCAGCAGGCAAGCCCAACAGGGCACTGAAGCTTTCTTT
once	TRBD2	TRBV7-8	TRBJ2-3	CASSPRLASDTQYF	TGTGCCAGCAGCCCTCGACTAGCTTCCGATACGCAGTATTTT
few	.	TRBV7-7	TRBJ2-5	CAVLGGAETQYF	TGTGCCGTTCTTGGGGGGGCGGAGACCCAGTACTTC
few	.	TRBV29-1	TRBJ2-6	CSVAGVSGANVLTF	TGCAGCGTCGCAGGGGTCTCTGGGGCCAACGTCCTGACTTTC
many	TRBD2	TRBV9	TRBJ2-6	CASSVGGGLSSGANVLTF	TGTGCCAGCAGCGTAGGGGGGGGACTGAGCTCTGGGGCCAACGTCCTGACTTTC
many	TRBD1	TRBV20-1	TRBJ1-1	CSASRGFGTEAFF	TGCAGTGCTAGCAGGGGGTTTGGCACTGAAGCTTTCTTT
many	.	TRBV7-9	TRBJ2-7	CASSLHTLYEQYF	TGTGCCAGCAGCTTGCACACCCTCTACGAGCAGTACTTC
.	.	TRBV2	TRBJ1-5	CASSPEVQQPQHF	TGTGCCAGCAGCCCCGAGGTCCAACAGCCCCAGCATTTT